Presented here are 17 T cell receptor beta chains from one specimen sequenced in a study of vaccination effects on CD4 cells after COVID-19. Which antigens these TCRs recognize remains unknown. Here immunoSEQ multiplex PCR was the method, and the copy in TCRdb shows in-frame clones only, minus some. This table holds 27,000 or so clones, approximately 80% found once. After expansion with viral peptide pools in the ViraFEST assay, antigen-specific CD4+ T cells were sequenced. Once cultured for approximately eleven days, the cells underwent separation to obtain CD4+ T cells. None of these healthy vaccinees had been infected with SARS-CoV-2 before vaccination. Sequenced here: CD4+ T cells from PBMCs cultured with HCoV-NL63 spike peptides, sampled before COVID-19 vaccination. The receptor set was obtained from a human donor who received a COVID-19 vaccine.

Turning to this clone: Within the sample, other DNA sequences also encode this same CDR3. The V call is TRBV5-1, the J call TRBJ2-1; D may correspond to TRBD1 or TRBD2 (6 bases each). Trimming removed 0 bases at V and 3 bases at J, with 10 bases between. Germline loops: CDR1 SGHRS, CDR2 YFSETQ. The CDR3 is made up of 15 amino acids. The CDR3 coding sequence is TGCGCCAGCAGCTTGGAGGGGGGAAGCTACAATGAGCAGTTCTTC. Translated, it gives CASSLEGGSYNEQFF.

This rearrangement joins TRBV29-1 to TRBJ2-3, with 11 bases aligning to TRBD2. The V and J ends lost 6 bases and 0 bases, in that order; junction bases with no gene match: 14. Per germline, CDR1 SQVTM and CDR2 ANQGSEA. The CDR3 runs to 18 residues. CDR3 amino acids: CSVRGLAGGSGSTDTQYF. The CDR3 bases are TGCAGCGTCCGTGGCCTAGCGGGAGGAAGTGGTAGCACAGATACGCAGTATTTT.

The rearrangement uses TRBV4-1 and TRBJ2-7, with D maybe TRBD2 (5 bases). V dropped 2 bases and J dropped 3 bases, with 14 bases sitting between them. Germline V gene sequence: CDR1 MGHRA, CDR2 YSYEKL. This CDR3 has 15 amino acids. This CDR3 reads CASSQPAGRYYEQYF. DNA of the CDR3: TGCGCCAGCAGCCAACCCGCGGGCAGATACTACGAGCAGTACTTC.

The CDR3 bases are TGTGCCAGCAGCTTAGACCCGGGGCCGAATTCACCCCTCCACTTT. Translating it yields CASSLDPGPNSPLHF. The genes are TRBV11-2 and TRBJ1-6, with D possibly being TRBD1 (5 bases). V lost 0 bases and J lost 7, with 10 bases in between. From germline, CDR1 is SGHAT and CDR2 FQNNGV. This CDR3 is built from 15 residues.

The genes are TRBV19 and TRBJ1-1; TRBD1 matches 7 bases. CDR3 length: 13 amino acids. Per the germline V gene, CDR1 is LNHDA and CDR2 is SQIVND (reference sequence). The trim removed 4 bases at V and 3 bases at J, leaving 2 bases unmatched. The chain's CDR3 is CASSTDRDTEAFF. CDR3 bases: TGTGCCAGTAGTACCGACAGGGACACTGAAGCTTTCTTT. The whole variable domain, filled in from reference TRBV19 and TRBJ1-1, reads DGGITQSPKYLFRKEGQNVTLSCEQNLNHDAMYWYRQDPGQGLRLIYYSQIVNDFQKGDIAEGYSVSREKKESFPLTVTSAQKNPTAFYLCASSTDRDTEAFFGQGTRLTVV.

The CDR3 here is CASSILAGGTGELFF. The DNA of the CDR3 is TGTGCCAGTAGTATTTTGGCAGGGGGCACCGGGGAGCTGTTTTTT. The rearrangement joins TRBV19 to TRBJ2-2, with TRBD1 identical over 7 bases. The CDR3 runs 15 residues. Looked up from germline, CDR1 is LNHDA and CDR2 is SQIVND (reference sequence). The V segment lost 3 bases and the J segment 4 bases; nucleotides outside the gene matches: 5.

The chain couples TRBV4-3 to TRBJ2-1; 13 bases are a match to TRBD2. In germline, CDR1 is LGHNA, CDR2 YSLEER. Trimming took 4 bases from V and 7 from J; bases not matched to a gene: 7. This CDR3 contains 16 residues. CDR3 residues: CASSRLLAGGQNEQFF. The CDR3 bases are TGCGCCAGCAGCCGATTACTAGCGGGGGGGCAAAATGAGCAGTTCTTC.

CDR3 nucleotide sequence: TGTGCCAGCAGTTACGACGGCAATCAGCCCCAGCATTTT. This translates into CASSYDGNQPQHF. The gene calls are TRBV6-5 and TRBJ1-5, with D unclear. CDR1 is MNHEY and CDR2 is SVGAGI in the germline V gene. The CDR3 has 13 residues. The V and J ends lost 2 bases and 2 bases respectively, with 4 bases between them.

The rearrangement joins TRBV3-1 (or the pseudogene TRBV3-2) to TRBJ1-3; 8 bases match TRBD1. Germline V gene lookup returns CDR1 LGHDT and CDR2 YNNKEL (reference sequence). CDR3 length: 14 residues. V lost 4 bases and J lost 5; bases outside the gene matches: 4. The CDR3 loop is CASSPGQGRNTIYF. In DNA form, the CDR3 reads TGTGCCAGCAGCCCTGGACAGGGTAGAAACACCATATATTTT.

J is TRBJ2-2 and V is TRBV7-2; D might be TRBD1 (5 bases). The CDR3 runs to 15 residues. V was shortened by 3 bases and J by 6 bases, with 14 bases between the two germline ends. Germline V lookup: CDR1 SGHTA, CDR2 FQGNSA. The CDR3 loop is CASSFASGSPGELFF. CDR3 coding DNA: TGTGCCAGCAGCTTTGCGTCAGGGTCACCCGGGGAGCTGTTTTTT.

This clone was seen a single time. This chain uses TRBV2 with TRBJ2-5; D uncertain. The length of the CDR3 is 12 residues. Looked up from germline, CDR1 is SNHLY and CDR2 is FYNNEI. V was cut by 7 bases and J by 4 bases, with 10 bases left in between. Here the CDR3 reads CASTWLGETQYF. Here the CDR3 DNA reads TGTGCCAGCACATGGTTGGGAGAGACCCAGTACTTC.

The genes are TRBV6-4 and TRBJ2-3; TRBD1 aligns across 10 bases. The V and J ends lost 0 bases and 3 bases, in that order; junction bases with no gene match: 0. CDR1 is MRHNA, CDR2 SNTAGT, per germline. This CDR3 has 15 residues. CDR3 in DNA: TGTGCCAGCAGTGACTCGGGACAGGGGACAGATACGCAGTATTTT. It codes for CASSDSGQGTDTQYF.

This sequence joins TRBV4-3 and TRBJ1-4; tentatively, D is TRBD1 (6 bases). The V end lost 4 bases, the J end lost 7 bases, and 16 bases lay between the germline ends. CDR1 and CDR2 (germline): LGHNA, YSLEER. The CDR3 runs to 15 residues. The CDR3 loop is CASSLGGRASEKLFF. The DNA of the CDR3 is TGCGCCAGCAGCCTGGGGGGCCGGGCTTCTGAAAAACTGTTTTTT.

The chain employs TRBV23-1 and TRBJ1-1; TRBD1 aligns across 11 bases. TRBV23-1 is an open reading frame whose function is uncertain. V gave up 2 bases and J gave up 4 bases; unmatched junction bases: 15. This CDR3 has 19 residues. This chain's CDR3 is CASSQTEGTGGSWCTEAFF. CDR3 DNA sequence: TGCGCCAGCAGTCAAACCGAGGGGACAGGGGGTAGTTGGTGCACTGAAGCTTTCTTT.

In this sample, this clone turned up once. The chain joins TRBV9 to TRBJ1-1; no clear D gene. The CDR3 is made up of 14 amino acids. The V and J ends lost 4 bases and 1 base respectively, with 11 bases between them. Germline V gives CDR1 SGDLS, CDR2 YYNGEE. CDR3 nucleotide sequence: TGTGCCAGCAGCCGGGTCGGCGGGAACACTGAAGCTTTCTTT. This sequence encodes CASSRVGGNTEAFF.

The J gene is TRBJ2-1, the V gene TRBV27; the match to TRBD1 covers 7 bases. The trim removed 6 bases at V and 5 bases at J, leaving 10 bases unmatched. The CDR3 runs 15 residues. Germline V gene data show CDR1 as MNHEY and CDR2 as SMNVEV (reference sequence). The CDR3 region has the DNA TGTGCCAGCAGGTTAGCCGGGACAGTTGACAATGAGCAGTTCTTC. It yields the protein CASRLAGTVDNEQFF.

This clone has more than one count but fewer than ten. J is TRBJ1-2 and V is TRBV7-9; D is uncertain. Germline CDR1 and CDR2: SEHNR and FQNEAQ (reference sequence). The CDR3 is 10 residues long. Trimming removed 5 bases from V and 8 bases from J, with 6 bases in between. CDR3 DNA: TGTGCCAGCAGCCCGGAAGGCTACACCTTC. Protein product: CASSPEGYTF.